Below are 25 T cell receptor beta chains sequenced from a single sample in a study of monozygotic twins with inflammatory bowel disease. Reprocessing the 5' RACE reads, TCRdb reports a single entry for every CDR3 protein and omits DNA. The sample holds approximately 40,000 distinct CDR3 sequences. The sequencing sample was made of blood. All receptors come from a human donor with ulcerative colitis or Crohn's disease, or a healthy co-twin of an affected twin (not recorded which).

The V call is TRBV20-1, the J call TRBJ2-5; TCRdb lists TRBD2, though no DNA is available to test this call. CDR3 length equals 16 residues. Germline V gene sequence: CDR1 DFQATT, CDR2 SNEGSKA (reference sequence). The CDR3 spells CSASGGTSGTQETQYF.

The V call is TRBV7-3, the J call TRBJ2-1; TCRdb's assignment of TRBD1 cannot be checked, as there is no DNA. The CDR3 length is 15 residues. The germline gives CDR1 SGHTA, CDR2 FQGTGA. The CDR3 reads CASLRVASNYNEQFF.

This chain links TRBV5-6 with TRBJ1-2. The germline V gene encodes CDR1 SGHDT and CDR2 YYEEEE. The CDR3 consists of 13 residues. CDR3 in amino acids: CASSPSREHGYTF. The full variable domain, with the rest looked up from reference TRBV5-6 and TRBJ1-2, is DAGVTQSPTHLIKTRGQQVTLRCSPKSGHDTVSWYQQALGQGPQFIFQYYEEEERQRGNFPDRFSGHQFPNYSSELNVNALLLGDSALYLCASSPSREHGYTFGSGTRLTVV.

The CDR3 sequence: CASRTLKVDTQYF. This chain joins TRBV27 and TRBJ2-3; TCRdb calls TRBD1, which cannot be checked without DNA. CDR3 length equals 13 residues. Germline V gene lookup returns CDR1 MNHEY and CDR2 SMNVEV (reference sequence).

The CDR3 region is CASSIRTSGAYEQYF. The chain couples TRBV19 to TRBJ2-7; lacking DNA, the TRBD2 call made by TCRdb goes unchecked. The germline CDR1 and CDR2 sequences are LNHDA and SQIVND (reference sequence). The CDR3 contains 15 residues.

The chain combines TRBV29-1 with TRBJ1-1. Germline loops: CDR1 SQVTM, CDR2 ANQGSEA. The CDR3 is 13 amino acids. CDR3 amino acids: CSVEVQLNTEAFF.

The rearrangement joins TRBV5-6 to TRBJ2-3; TCRdb's D gene call, TRBD2, goes unchecked for lack of DNA. In germline, CDR1 is SGHDT, CDR2 YYEEEE. The CDR3 length is 15 residues. This CDR3 is CASSDGTSSTDTQYF. The entire variable domain, with the rest obtained from reference TRBV5-6 and TRBJ2-3, is as follows: DAGVTQSPTHLIKTRGQQVTLRCSPKSGHDTVSWYQQALGQGPQFIFQYYEEEERQRGNFPDRFSGHQFPNYSSELNVNALLLGDSALYLCASSDGTSSTDTQYFGPGTRLTVL.

CDR3 amino acids: CASSLQSNSGANVLTF. The chain joins TRBV27 to TRBJ2-6. From germline, CDR1 is MNHEY and CDR2 SMNVEV (reference sequence). The CDR3 extends over 16 amino acids.

This chain uses TRBV5-6 with TRBJ2-3; TCRdb's D call, TRBD1, is unchecked because there is no DNA. The CDR3 runs to 15 residues. From germline, CDR1 is SGHDT and CDR2 YYEEEE. The CDR3 sequence is CASSFGGGTGLTQYF.

The chain combines TRBV20-1 with TRBJ1-1. The CDR3 spans 12 residues. The germline CDR1 and CDR2 sequences are DFQATT and SNEGSKA (reference sequence). The CDR3 region is CSARRMNTEAFF.

CDR3 in amino acids: CASTSTYFTGELFF. The V and J genes are TRBV7-9 and TRBJ2-2. From germline, CDR1 is SEHNR and CDR2 FQNEAQ (reference sequence). CDR3 size: 14 residues. Based on the CDR3 plus reference TRBV7-9 and TRBJ2-2, the full variable domain is DTGVSQNPRHKITKRGQNVTFRCDPISEHNRLYWYRQTLGQGPEFLTYFQNEAQLEKSRLLSDRFSAERPKGSFSTLEIQRTEQGDSAMYLCASTSTYFTGELFFGEGSRLTVL.

The chain uses TRBV6-1 and TRBJ2-7. Germline CDR1 MNHNS, CDR2 SASEGT. The CDR3 spans 14 residues. The CDR3 loop reads CASNRDGSLYEQYF.

The chain carries TRBV7-6 and TRBJ2-1; the TCRdb D gene call, TRBD2, has no DNA to confirm it. This CDR3 is built from 17 residues. CDR1 and CDR2 from the germline V gene are SGHVS and FNYEAQ. The CDR3 sequence is CASSLGGGTSDYNEQFF.

This chain connects TRBV28 to TRBJ2-1; TCRdb reports TRBD2, a call that lacks DNA to check it against. The germline V gene encodes CDR1 MDHEN and CDR2 SYDVKM. The CDR3 contains 15 residues. Here the CDR3 reads CASSSSGRAMNEQFF.

This chain uses TRBV11-2 with TRBJ2-7; the D gene TCRdb calls, TRBD2, cannot be checked with no DNA. The CDR3 covers 14 residues. CDR1 is SGHAT and CDR2 is FQNNGV in the germline V gene. CDR3 sequence reads: CASSFFEGQGEQYF.

The gene calls are TRBV7-2 and TRBJ1-2. CDR1 is SGHTA, CDR2 FQGNSA, per germline. CDR3 size: 12 residues. CDR3: CASSLAHYGYTF.

The chain uses TRBV20-1 and TRBJ1-1; the TRBD1 assignment by TCRdb is unverifiable without DNA. Germline CDR1 and CDR2: DFQATT and SNEGSKA (reference sequence). The CDR3 totals 12 residues. CDR3 sequence: CSALDRATEAFF.

This chain links TRBV5-4 with TRBJ1-1; TCRdb's D gene call, TRBD1, goes unchecked for lack of DNA. The CDR3 sequence is 15 residues long. The germline gives CDR1 SGHNT, CDR2 YYREEE (reference sequence). This CDR3 is CASSNRDLMNTEAFF.

The chain employs TRBV7-9 and TRBJ1-3; the TCRdb D gene call, TRBD1, has no DNA to confirm it. The germline CDR1 and CDR2 sequences are SEHNR and FQNEAQ (reference sequence). The CDR3 length is 15 residues. CDR3 in amino acids: CASSSLTGVGNTIYF.

The rearrangement joins TRBV11-2 to TRBJ2-5; TCRdb indicates TRBD1, and absent DNA this call remains unverified. The CDR3 is 18 residues long. Germline CDR1 and CDR2: SGHAT and FQNNGV. The CDR3 region is CASSPGGGKRDYQETQYF. The full variable domain, with the rest looked up from reference TRBV11-2 and TRBJ2-5, is EAGVAQSPRYKIIEKRQSVAFWCNPISGHATLYWYQQILGQGPKLLIQFQNNGVVDDSQLPKDRFSAERLKGVDSTLKIQPAKLEDSAVYLCASSPGGGKRDYQETQYFGPGTRLLVL.

This chain uses TRBV27 with TRBJ2-7; TCRdb calls TRBD2, which cannot be checked without DNA. In germline, CDR1 is MNHEY, CDR2 SMNVEV (reference sequence). This CDR3 is built from 16 residues. CDR3 in amino acids: CASSSLGLAGDYEQYF.

The V and J genes are TRBV19 and TRBJ2-1; TCRdb picks TRBD1, but there is no DNA to check that call. The CDR3 totals 13 residues. Germline V gives CDR1 LNHDA, CDR2 SQIVND (reference sequence). The CDR3 reads CASSPDRATEQFF.

CDR3 in amino acids: CASSQEKVSAYGYTF. The gene calls are TRBV4-3 and TRBJ1-2. The CDR3 is 15 amino acids. CDR1 and CDR2 (germline): LGHNA, YSLEER.

The chain combines TRBV7-8 with TRBJ2-7; TCRdb's assignment of TRBD1 cannot be checked, as there is no DNA. Germline-derived CDR1 and CDR2 are SGHVS and FQNEAQ. The CDR3 extends over 18 amino acids. The CDR3 loop is CASSLGTNGAEYTYEQYF.

This chain connects TRBV7-8 to TRBJ2-1; TCRdb designates TRBD1, a call that cannot be tested without DNA. CDR3 length: 13 residues. Looked up from germline, CDR1 is SGHVS and CDR2 is FQNEAQ. CDR3 protein: CASSLQGGNEQFF.